These 22 T cell receptor beta chains were sequenced from one sample in a study of HIV-infected patients and healthy controls. Roughly three months, about 14 weeks, into antiretroviral therapy, follow-up blood was collected. All unsorted peripheral T cells were captured because whole blood was used without fractionation. Alpha and beta constant-region primers primed reverse transcription of about 470 ng RNA. Alpha and beta chain libraries were made separately by chain-specific third strand synthesis with multiplexing indices. A single record per CDR3 protein comes from TCRdb applying MiXCR to the 5' RACE reads. The data contain approximately 8,600 distinct CDR3 sequences, 8.7% of them singletons. Sample: blood, taken during antiretroviral therapy. The origin of the receptors is an adult with HIV infection.

This clonotype was observed many times. The rearrangement links TRBV4-2 to TRBJ2-7, with TRBD1 matching 11 bases. Germline loops: CDR1 LGHNA, CDR2 YNFKEQ. With V trimmed by 1 base and J by 2 bases, 1 base remained unmatched. The CDR3 is 15 residues long. The DNA of the CDR3 is TGTGCCAGCAGCCAAGCGGGACAGGGGGCCTACGAGCAGTACTTC. It encodes CASSQAGQGAYEQYF.

This clonotype ranks as medium-sized (0.01 to 0.1%). The gene calls are TRBV7-3 and TRBJ1-1; D ambiguous. From germline, CDR1 is SGHTA and CDR2 FQGTGA. The CDR3 is made up of 13 amino acids. With 4 bases removed from V and 7 bases from J, the gap between germline ends came to 13 bases. The CDR3 DNA follows: TGTGCCAGCAGCTCCCCCGGGCAGGATGAAGCTTTCTTT. Amino acid sequence: CASSSPGQDEAFF. Using reference TRBV7-3 and TRBJ1-1 for the parts outside the CDR3, the full variable domain is GAGVSQTPSNKVTEKGKYVELRCDPISGHTALYWYRQSLGQGPEFLIYFQGTGAADDSGLPNDRFFAVRPEGSVSTLKIQRTERGDSAVYLCASSSPGQDEAFFGQGTRLTVV.

Relative to its sample, this clonotype is medium-sized. J is TRBJ1-2 and V is TRBV7-6; no definite D call. Germline assignment: CDR1 SGHVS and CDR2 FNYEAQ. The CDR3 covers 13 residues. Deletions cut 5 bases from V and 2 bases from J, with 9 bases between. CDR3 sequence: CASSPGTNYGYTF. As DNA, the CDR3 is TGTGCCAGCAGCCCGGGAACCAACTATGGCTACACCTTC.

This clonotype was seen repeatedly, ten times or more. The chain joins TRBV5-1 to TRBJ1-1; unclear D gene. Trimming cost V 4 bases and J 7 bases, with 11 bases left between them. CDR1 is SGHRS and CDR2 is YFSETQ in the germline V gene. The CDR3 is 12 amino acids. The CDR3 loop is CASSRTVDEAFF. For the CDR3, the DNA is TGCGCCAGCAGCCGGACGGTGGATGAAGCTTTCTTT. The entire variable domain, with the rest obtained from reference TRBV5-1 and TRBJ1-1, is as follows: KAGVTQTPRYLIKTRGQQVTLSCSPISGHRSVSWYQQTPGQGLQFLFEYFSETQRNKGNFPGRFSGRQFSNSRSEMNVSTLELGDSALYLCASSRTVDEAFFGQGTRLTVV.

Only a few counts were recorded for this clonotype. V usage is TRBV24-1 and J usage is TRBJ2-5, with D unresolved. Per the germline V gene, CDR1 is KGHDR and CDR2 is SFDVKD. This CDR3 has 13 residues. The V end was cut by 5 bases, the J end by 3 bases, with 9 bases between. The chain's CDR3 is CATSAAWKETQYF. The DNA of the CDR3 is TGTGCCACCAGTGCCGCCTGGAAAGAGACCCAGTACTTC.

The chain recombines TRBV7-2 with TRBJ2-3; D is unresolved. This CDR3 has 13 amino acids. V lost 1 base and J lost 8, with 10 bases in between. Germline V gene lookup returns CDR1 SGHTA and CDR2 FQGNSA. As DNA, the CDR3 is TGTGCCAGCAGCTTAGAGCCCAGTCTTACGCAGTATTTT. This codes for CASSLEPSLTQYF.

This clonotype was counted ten times or more. The chain links TRBV29-1 to TRBJ2-3; 7 positions agree with TRBD1. Germline-derived CDR1 and CDR2 are SQVTM and ANQGSEA. J gave up 4 bases and V 0 bases, and 13 bases lay outside the gene matches. CDR3 length: 17 amino acids. This CDR3 is CSVEDLRRDRVPDTQYF. CDR3 bases: TGCAGCGTTGAAGACCTCCGACGAGACAGGGTACCAGATACGCAGTATTTT.

By sample fraction, this clonotype is medium-sized. The chain has TRBV28 and TRBJ2-5, with 7 bases lining up with TRBD1. Unmatched junction bases numbered 4, after V lost 6 bases and J lost 3 bases. This CDR3 comprises 13 residues. Germline CDR1 is MDHEN and CDR2 is SYDVKM. CDR3 DNA: TGTGCCAGCAGCGCCGACAGGGAAGAGACCCAGTACTTC. Translating gives CASSADREETQYF.

Many counts were recorded for this clonotype. The rearrangement joins TRBV5-5 to TRBJ2-7; 7 bases agree with TRBD1. The CDR3 totals 13 residues. V shed 3 bases and J 4 bases; nucleotides not matched to a gene: 4. Germline values: CDR1 SGHKS, CDR2 YYEKEE (reference sequence). The DNA for the CDR3 is TGTGCCAGCAGCTCATCACAGGGGTACGAGCAGTACGTC. Protein sequence: CASSSSQGYEQYV.

This clonotype has just a few counts. The rearrangement joins TRBV29-1 to TRBJ1-1; D gene uncertain. The CDR3 is 12 residues long. Germline loops: CDR1 SQVTM, CDR2 ANQGSEA. V was cut by 2 bases and J by 0 bases, with 4 bases left in between. The CDR3 here is CSVEQVNTEAFF. For the CDR3, the DNA is TGCAGCGTTGAACAGGTGAACACTGAAGCTTTCTTT.

Ten or more counts support this clonotype. The chain has TRBV2 and TRBJ1-1; a possible D gene is TRBD1 (6 bases). CDR1 and CDR2 from the germline V gene are SNHLY and FYNNEI. V lost 3 bases and J lost 5, with 16 bases in between. CDR3 length: 15 amino acids. DNA for the CDR3: TGTGCCAGCAGTGATAGTCCGGGGGCAAGGACTGAAGCTTTCTTT. This encodes CASSDSPGARTEAFF.

This clonotype is medium-sized (0.01 to 0.1%). The genes are TRBV7-9 and TRBJ1-6; D ambiguous. This CDR3 is built from 15 residues. Germline CDR1 is SEHNR and CDR2 is FQNEAQ (reference sequence). The V gene lost 5 bases and the J gene lost 9 bases, with 17 bases spanning the gap. DNA of the CDR3: TGTGCCAGCAGCGAATCGACACCTCTTAGTTCACCCCTCCACTTT. Translating gives CASSESTPLSSPLHF.

This clonotype was picked up many times. This chain connects TRBV10-3 to TRBJ2-3, with unresolved D. The CDR3 is 15 residues long. Trimming removed 2 bases at V and 0 bases at J, with 9 bases between. Germline CDR1 reads ENHRY; CDR2 reads SYGVKD. As DNA, the CDR3 is TGTGCCATCAGTGAGCCCAAAACTAGCACAGATACGCAGTATTTT. Translating it yields CAISEPKTSTDTQYF.

This clonotype is medium-sized. V usage is TRBV24-1 and J usage is TRBJ2-1; 11 bases are a match to TRBD2. CDR1 and CDR2 (germline): KGHDR, SFDVKD. The CDR3 sequence is 15 residues long. V was clipped by 5 bases and J by 9 bases; unmatched bases: 8. The CDR3 DNA reads TGTGCCACCAGTGCCTCACTAGCGGGAGTCGGTGAGCAGTTCTTC. Residues: CATSASLAGVGEQFF.

This clonotype has ten or more counts. The chain recombines TRBV25-1 with TRBJ2-4, with D unclear. This CDR3 has 13 residues. CDR1 MGHDK and CDR2 SYGVNS come from the germline V gene. V lost 6 bases, J lost 3 bases, and 9 bases lay in between. The CDR3 sequence: CASRAVGKNIQYF. The CDR3 DNA reads as TGTGCCAGCAGGGCCGTTGGCAAAAACATTCAGTACTTC.

The CDR3 sequence is CAITGRPTDTQYF. For the CDR3, the DNA is TGTGCCATCACCGGGCGACCCACAGATACGCAGTATTTT. V and J are TRBV10-3 and TRBJ2-3; D is unresolved. Germline CDR1 is ENHRY and CDR2 is SYGVKD. The CDR3 is 13 residues long. V was shortened by 7 bases and J by 2 bases, with 10 bases between the two germline ends.

In this sample, this clonotype turned up many times. This chain links TRBV29-1 with TRBJ1-1; D gene uncertain. The CDR3 extends over 13 amino acids. V was shortened by 0 bases and J by 2 bases, with 7 bases between the two germline ends. Germline lookup yields CDR1 SQVTM and CDR2 ANQGSEA. This CDR3 reads CSVEDRHNTEAFF. The CDR3 DNA is TGCAGCGTTGAAGATAGGCACAACACTGAAGCTTTCTTT.

In its sample, this clonotype is medium-sized. The chain couples TRBV7-9 to TRBJ2-5, with a weak D call TRBD2 (5 bases). The CDR3 is 13 amino acids. Trimming left V 7 bases short and J 5 bases short, with 14 bases between. CDR1 and CDR2 (germline): SEHNR, FQNEAQ (reference sequence). Written as DNA, the CDR3 is TGTGCCAGCACCGTGTCCGGGGATGAGACCCAGTACTTC. Residues: CASTVSGDETQYF. Filled out from reference TRBV7-9 and TRBJ2-5, the complete variable domain reads DTGVSQNPRHKITKRGQNVTFRCDPISEHNRLYWYRQTLGQGPEFLTYFQNEAQLEKSRLLSDRFSAERPKGSFSTLEIQRTEQGDSAMYLCASTVSGDETQYFGPGTRLLVL.

This clonotype has ten or more counts. The chain employs TRBV28 and TRBJ2-5; D is possibly TRBD2 (6 bases). V lost 8 bases to trimming and J lost 7 bases, with 14 bases between them. The CDR3 sequence is 12 residues long. CDR1 and CDR2 from the germline V gene are MDHEN and SYDVKM. CDR3 sequence: CASQGGLGTQYF. The CDR3 coding sequence is TGTGCCAGCCAGGGAGGTCTTGGGACCCAGTACTTC.

Relative to its sample, this clonotype is medium-sized. The rearrangement uses TRBV3-1 and TRBJ1-5; a weak D match, TRBD1 (5 bases). V lost 4 bases and J 6 bases, leaving 19 bases between the germline ends. CDR1 is LGHDT and CDR2 is YNNKEL in the germline V gene (reference sequence). This CDR3 is 16 amino acids long. CDR3 region: CASSPIGGGRGQPQHF. The CDR3, as DNA: TGTGCCAGCAGCCCCATCGGCGGGGGACGGGGTCAGCCCCAGCATTTT.

This clonotype occurred many times. The V gene is TRBV19, the J gene TRBJ2-5; D not certain. The CDR3 consists of 16 residues. Trimming took off 5 bases at V and 0 bases at J, with 16 bases between the two ends. The V gene's germline CDR1 is LNHDA and CDR2 SQIVND (reference sequence). CDR3 amino acids: CASSRPGQINQETQYF. The DNA for the CDR3 is TGTGCCAGTAGTCGTCCGGGCCAAATTAACCAAGAGACCCAGTACTTC.

This clonotype was counted at least ten times. The chain recombines TRBV7-9 with TRBJ1-6; D may be TRBD1 (5 bases). Germline CDR1 is SEHNR and CDR2 is FQNEAQ (reference sequence). V was shortened by 0 bases and J by 8 bases, with 14 bases between the two germline ends. The CDR3 is made up of 16 amino acids. The CDR3 sequence: CASSLAGRGRDSPLHF. CDR3 in DNA: TGTGCCAGCAGCTTAGCGGGACGGGGAAGGGATTCACCCCTCCACTTT.